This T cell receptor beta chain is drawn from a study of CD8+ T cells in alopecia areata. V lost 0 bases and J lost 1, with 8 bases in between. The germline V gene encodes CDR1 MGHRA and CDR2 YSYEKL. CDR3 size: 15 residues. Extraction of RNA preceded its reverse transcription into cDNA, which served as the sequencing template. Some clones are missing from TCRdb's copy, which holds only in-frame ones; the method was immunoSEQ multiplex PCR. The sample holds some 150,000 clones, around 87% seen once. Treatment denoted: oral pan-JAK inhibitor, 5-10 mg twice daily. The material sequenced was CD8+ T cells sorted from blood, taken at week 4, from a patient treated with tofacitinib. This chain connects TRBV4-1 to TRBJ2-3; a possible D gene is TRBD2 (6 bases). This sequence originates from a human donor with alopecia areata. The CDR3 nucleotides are TGCGCCAGCAGCCAAGACCCGGGAGGCACAGATACGCAGTATTTT. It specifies CASSQDPGGTDTQYF.